This TCR beta chain was identified during a study of identical twins. V shed 0 bases and J shed 14 bases, with 11 bases lying between them. This CDR3 region has 12 residues. CDR1 and CDR2 (germline): SQVTM, ANQGSEA. This clonotype was recorded a few times. Each CDR3 protein is one row after TCRdb ran MiXCR on the 5' RACE reads. The sample consists of more than 1.5 million distinct CDR3 sequences, about 32% of them appearing once. The sequenced sample consisted of cord blood. The clonotype was recovered from a newborn girl in good health. The V gene is TRBV29-1, the J gene TRBJ1-6; D gene uncertain. CDR3 sequence reads: CSVEDQERTLHF. In DNA form, the CDR3 reads TGCAGCGTTGAAGATCAAGAGAGAACCCTCCACTTT. The entire variable domain, with the rest obtained from reference TRBV29-1 and TRBJ1-6, is as follows: SAVISQKPSRDICQRGTSLTIQCQVDSQVTMMFWYRQQPGQSLTLIATANQGSEATYESGFVIDKFPISRPNLTFSTLTVSNMSPEDSSIYLCSVEDQERTLHFGNGTRLTVT.